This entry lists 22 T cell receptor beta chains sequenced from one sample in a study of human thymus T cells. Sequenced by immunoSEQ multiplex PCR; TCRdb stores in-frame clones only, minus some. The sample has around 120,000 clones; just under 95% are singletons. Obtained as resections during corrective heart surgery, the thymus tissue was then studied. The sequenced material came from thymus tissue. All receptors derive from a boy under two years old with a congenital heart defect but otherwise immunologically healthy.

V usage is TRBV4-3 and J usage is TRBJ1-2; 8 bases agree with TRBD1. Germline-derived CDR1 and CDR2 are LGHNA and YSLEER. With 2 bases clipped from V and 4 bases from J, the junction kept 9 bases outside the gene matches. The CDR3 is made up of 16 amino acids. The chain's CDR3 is CASSQRSTGARYGYTF. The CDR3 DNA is TGCGCCAGCAGCCAAAGATCGACAGGGGCTCGCTATGGCTACACCTTC.

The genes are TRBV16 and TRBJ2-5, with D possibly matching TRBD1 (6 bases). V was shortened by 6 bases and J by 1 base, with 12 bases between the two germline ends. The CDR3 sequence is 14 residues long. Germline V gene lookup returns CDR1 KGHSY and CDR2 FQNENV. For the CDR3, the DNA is TGTGCCAGCAGACGCCAGGGGTTCCAAGAGACCCAGTACTTC. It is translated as CASRRQGFQETQYF.

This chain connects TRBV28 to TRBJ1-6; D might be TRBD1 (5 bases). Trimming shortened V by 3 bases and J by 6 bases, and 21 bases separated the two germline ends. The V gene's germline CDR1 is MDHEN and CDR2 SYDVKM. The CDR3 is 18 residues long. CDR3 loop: CASSFRRGLILPNSPLHF. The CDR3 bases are TGTGCCAGCAGTTTTCGGAGGGGACTGATCCTACCTAATTCACCCCTCCACTTT.

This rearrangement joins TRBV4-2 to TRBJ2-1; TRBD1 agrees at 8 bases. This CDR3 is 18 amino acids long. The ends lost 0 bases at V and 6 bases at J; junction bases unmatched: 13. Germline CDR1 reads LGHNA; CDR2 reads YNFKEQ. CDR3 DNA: TGTGCCAGCAGCCAAGATTCATGTCAGGGGGCGCCCGGCAATGAGCAGTTCTTC. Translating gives CASSQDSCQGAPGNEQFF.

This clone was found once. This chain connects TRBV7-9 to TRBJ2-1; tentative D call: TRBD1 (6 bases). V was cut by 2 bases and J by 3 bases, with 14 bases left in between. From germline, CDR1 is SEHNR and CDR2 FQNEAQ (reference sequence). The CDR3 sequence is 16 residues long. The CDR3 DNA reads TGTGCCAGCAGCTTAAGGGACACAACCTTCTACAATGAGCAGTTCTTC. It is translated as CASSLRDTTFYNEQFF.

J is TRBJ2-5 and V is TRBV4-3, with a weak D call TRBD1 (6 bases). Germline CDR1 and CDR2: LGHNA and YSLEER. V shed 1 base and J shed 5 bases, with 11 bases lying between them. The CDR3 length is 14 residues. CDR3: CASSQVRQGETQYF. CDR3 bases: TGCGCCAGCAGCCAAGTTCGGCAGGGGGAGACCCAGTACTTC.

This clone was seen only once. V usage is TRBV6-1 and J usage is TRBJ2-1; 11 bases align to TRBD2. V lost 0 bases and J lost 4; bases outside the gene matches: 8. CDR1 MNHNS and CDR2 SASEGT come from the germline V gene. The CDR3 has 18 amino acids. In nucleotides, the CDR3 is TGTGCCAGCAGTGAAGCTATGACTAGCGGGGTGCTATACAATGAGCAGTTCTTC. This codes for CASSEAMTSGVLYNEQFF.

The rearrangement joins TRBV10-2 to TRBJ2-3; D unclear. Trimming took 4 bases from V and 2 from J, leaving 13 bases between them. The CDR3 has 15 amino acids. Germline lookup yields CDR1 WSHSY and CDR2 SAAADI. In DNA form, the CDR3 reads TGCGCCAGCAGTGTCCCACCATCGGTCACAGATACGCAGTATTTT. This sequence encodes CASSVPPSVTDTQYF.

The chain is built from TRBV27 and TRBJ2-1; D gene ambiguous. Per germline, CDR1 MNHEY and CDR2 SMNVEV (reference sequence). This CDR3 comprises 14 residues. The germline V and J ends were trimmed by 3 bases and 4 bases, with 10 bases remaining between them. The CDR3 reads CASSFHTWYNEQFF. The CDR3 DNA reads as TGTGCCAGCAGTTTCCACACCTGGTACAATGAGCAGTTCTTC.

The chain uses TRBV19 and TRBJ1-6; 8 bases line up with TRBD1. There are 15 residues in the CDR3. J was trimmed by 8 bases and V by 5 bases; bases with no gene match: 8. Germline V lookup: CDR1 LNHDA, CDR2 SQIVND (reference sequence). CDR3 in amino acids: CASSSQGERDSPLHF. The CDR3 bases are TGTGCCAGTAGTTCACAGGGGGAGCGGGATTCACCCCTCCACTTT. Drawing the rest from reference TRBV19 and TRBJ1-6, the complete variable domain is DGGITQSPKYLFRKEGQNVTLSCEQNLNHDAMYWYRQDPGQGLRLIYYSQIVNDFQKGDIAEGYSVSREKKESFPLTVTSAQKNPTAFYLCASSSQGERDSPLHFGNGTRLTVT.

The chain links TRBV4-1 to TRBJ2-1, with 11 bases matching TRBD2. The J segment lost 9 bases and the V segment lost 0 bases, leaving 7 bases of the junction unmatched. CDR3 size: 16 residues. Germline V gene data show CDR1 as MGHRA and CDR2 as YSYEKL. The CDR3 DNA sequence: TGCGCCAGCAGCCAAGAAGCTAGCGGGGGGTTGGGTGAGCAGTTCTTC. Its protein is CASSQEASGGLGEQFF.

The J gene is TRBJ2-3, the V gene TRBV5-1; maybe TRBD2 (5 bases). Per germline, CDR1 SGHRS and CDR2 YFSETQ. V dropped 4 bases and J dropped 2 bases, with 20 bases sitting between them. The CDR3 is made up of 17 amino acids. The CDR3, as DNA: TGCGCCAGCAGCAGTGCACAGCCAGCGGTTCTCACAGATACGCAGTATTTT. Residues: CASSSAQPAVLTDTQYF.

The DNA for the CDR3 is TGTGCCAGCAGCCGCAAACATAAACTAGCGGGGGTCTTCACAGATACGCAGTATTTT. This encodes CASSRKHKLAGVFTDTQYF. J is TRBJ2-3 and V is TRBV7-2, with 11 nucleotides matching TRBD2. The junction had 15 bases not matched to a gene; V was cut back by 5 bases and J by 2 bases. Looked up from germline, CDR1 is SGHTA and CDR2 is FQGNSA. The CDR3 covers 19 residues.

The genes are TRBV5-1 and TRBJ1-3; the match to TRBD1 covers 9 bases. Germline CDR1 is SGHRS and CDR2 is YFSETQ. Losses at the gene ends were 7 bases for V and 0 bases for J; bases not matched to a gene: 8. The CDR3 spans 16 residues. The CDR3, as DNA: TGCGCCAGCCATCCGGGACAGGGAAGCTCTGGAAACACCATATATTTT. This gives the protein CASHPGQGSSGNTIYF. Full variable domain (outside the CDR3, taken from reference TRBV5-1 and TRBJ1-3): KAGVTQTPRYLIKTRGQQVTLSCSPISGHRSVSWYQQTPGQGLQFLFEYFSETQRNKGNFPGRFSGRQFSNSRSEMNVSTLELGDSALYLCASHPGQGSSGNTIYFGEGSWLTVV.

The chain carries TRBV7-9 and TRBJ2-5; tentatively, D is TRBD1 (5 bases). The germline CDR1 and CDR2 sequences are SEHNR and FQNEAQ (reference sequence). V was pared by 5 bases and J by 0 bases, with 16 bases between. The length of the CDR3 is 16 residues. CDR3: CASSLRTQVYQETQYF. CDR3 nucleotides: TGTGCCAGCAGCCTTCGAACACAGGTGTACCAAGAGACCCAGTACTTC.

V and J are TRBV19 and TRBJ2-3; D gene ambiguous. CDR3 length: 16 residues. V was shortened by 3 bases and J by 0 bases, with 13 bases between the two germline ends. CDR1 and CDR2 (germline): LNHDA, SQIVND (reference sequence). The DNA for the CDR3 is TGTGCCAGTAGTATTACGCCATCCCCTAGCACAGATACGCAGTATTTT. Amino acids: CASSITPSPSTDTQYF.

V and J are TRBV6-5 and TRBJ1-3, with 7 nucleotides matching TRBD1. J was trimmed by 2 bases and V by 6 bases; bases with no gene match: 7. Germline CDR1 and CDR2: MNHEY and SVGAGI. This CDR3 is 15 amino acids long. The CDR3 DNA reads TGTGCCAGCAGCTCACGACAGGGCACTGGAAACACCATATATTTT. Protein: CASSSRQGTGNTIYF.

CDR3 region: CASSSPGQGREQYF. The CDR3 coding sequence is TGTGCCAGCAGTTCCCCGGGACAGGGTAGAGAGCAGTACTTC. The V and J genes are TRBV28 and TRBJ2-7; the match to TRBD1 covers 9 bases. The CDR3 covers 14 residues. Unmatched junction bases numbered 8, after V lost 4 bases and J lost 7 bases. CDR1 is MDHEN and CDR2 is SYDVKM in the germline V gene.

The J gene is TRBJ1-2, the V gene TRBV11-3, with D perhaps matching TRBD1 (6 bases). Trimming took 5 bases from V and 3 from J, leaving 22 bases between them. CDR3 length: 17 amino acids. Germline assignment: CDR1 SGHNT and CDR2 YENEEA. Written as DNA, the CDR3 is TGTGCCAGCAGCCCCTTAAACACAGGGCCCACTGACTATGGCTACACCTTC. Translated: CASSPLNTGPTDYGYTF.

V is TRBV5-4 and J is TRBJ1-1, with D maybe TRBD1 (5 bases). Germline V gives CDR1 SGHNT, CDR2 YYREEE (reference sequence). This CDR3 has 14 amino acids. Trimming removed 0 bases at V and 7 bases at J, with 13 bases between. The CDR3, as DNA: TGTGCCAGCAGCTTGGCCGGGGGAGACAGTGAAGCTTTCTTT. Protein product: CASSLAGGDSEAFF.

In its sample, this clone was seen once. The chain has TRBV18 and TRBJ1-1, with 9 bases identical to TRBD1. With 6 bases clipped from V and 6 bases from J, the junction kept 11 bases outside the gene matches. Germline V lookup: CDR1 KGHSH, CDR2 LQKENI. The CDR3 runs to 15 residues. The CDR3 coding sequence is TGTGCCAGCTCGCGCCGGGACAGGGACAGTGCTGAAGCTTTCTTT. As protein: CASSRRDRDSAEAFF.

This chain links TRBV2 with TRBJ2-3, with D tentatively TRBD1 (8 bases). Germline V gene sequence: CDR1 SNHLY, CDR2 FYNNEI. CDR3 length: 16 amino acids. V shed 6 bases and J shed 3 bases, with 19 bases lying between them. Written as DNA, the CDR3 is TGTGCCAGCAGGAGTTTACAGGGGGGAGGGACAGATACGCAGTATTTT. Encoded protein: CASRSLQGGGTDTQYF.